This TCR beta chain comes out of a study of spatial heterogeneity in lung cancer. Overall study context: Each unique TCR and UMI combination was seen more than ten times on average in raw reads. General study findings and limits: The study found ubiquitous expanded tumor TCRs in blood more at resection than follow-up.

The sample's time point: sample taken at primary tumor resection. The authors sequenced whole RNA from tumor, nontumor lung or frozen PBMC without sorting. Samples came from about 72 TRACERx patients with untreated early-stage lung cancer. Trimming removed 5 bases at V and 8 bases at J, with 16 bases between. Germline V CDR1 and CDR2: MNHEY, SVGEGT. The CDR3 length is 14 residues. Via MiXCR, TCRdb re-called the 5' RACE reads, giving one row per CDR3 protein. The sample lists roughly 28,000 distinct CDR3 sequences, about 8.8% occurring once. This clonotype has more than one count but fewer than ten. As yet, its antigen is unknown.

The sequencing here drew on PBMCs, taken at surgery. This chain connects TRBV6-2 or TRBV6-3 to TRBJ2-4; D call uncertain. The source is a female donor with early-stage non-small cell lung cancer. This CDR3 reads CASSRPLISDIQYF. Written as DNA, the CDR3 is TGTGCCAGCAGTCGTCCTCTGATATCGGACATTCAGTACTTC.